This TCR beta chain was observed in a study of blood T cell repertoires in COVID-19. Whole-study context: From the United States, Italy and Spain came samples of acute and convalescent COVID-19. From T cells, B-cell-depleted T cells, or PBMCs came the material, which was cDNA or gDNA.

Per the authors' pipeline: Amplified reference gene primers provided the basis for estimating nucleated cell counts. Data came from immunoSEQ multiplex PCR; TCRdb stores just in-frame clones and leaves some out. V, J and clone size are those of that table, while D and trimming were read from the DNA. This table has around 100,000 clones, around 87% appearing once. Sequenced: peripheral blood. This TCR was recovered from a woman older than 75 with acute or convalescent COVID-19.

The CDR3 DNA reads TGCGCCAGCAGCATCTCCGGGACAGGGAACACTGAAGCTTTCTTT. This gives the protein CASSISGTGNTEAFF. The chain uses TRBV5-1 and TRBJ1-1; TRBD1 matches 8 bases. V trimming: 4 bases; J trimming: 1 base; junction bases outside the gene matches: 6. Germline V gene data show CDR1 as SGHRS and CDR2 as YFSETQ. This CDR3 contains 15 residues.